A single sample gave rise to the 5 T cell receptor beta chains below, sequenced in a study of identifying expanded T cells in peripheral blood. The assay was immunoSEQ multiplex PCR, and TCRdb's table has in-frame clones only and misses some. The sample shows 45,000 to 75,000 clones, approximately 83% of them seen only once. Input material: blood. These receptors came from a person between 18 and 69 years old in good health.

The V call is TRBV5-1, the J call TRBJ2-2, with a weak D call TRBD1 (5 bases). Trimming removed 4 bases from V and 6 bases from J, with 19 bases in between. Germline V gives CDR1 SGHRS, CDR2 YFSETQ. The CDR3 consists of 16 residues. CDR3 nucleotide sequence: TGCGCCAGCAGCAGAGGTAGGGGATTAACTCCCGGGGAGCTGTTTTTT. Amino acid sequence: CASSRGRGLTPGELFF.

The DNA of the CDR3 is TGTGCCAGCAGTGAATTCCCTAGCGGGAGCTCCTACAATGAGCAGTTCTTC. As protein: CASSEFPSGSSYNEQFF. V gene TRBV6-1 combines with J gene TRBJ2-1; 10 nucleotides line up with TRBD2. With 2 bases clipped from V and 0 bases from J, the junction kept 4 bases outside the gene matches. Germline assignment: CDR1 MNHNS and CDR2 SASEGT. The CDR3 is 17 amino acids.

The chain carries TRBV6-6 and TRBJ2-5; D is unresolved. The germline V and J ends were trimmed by 5 bases and 4 bases, with 14 bases remaining between them. Germline values: CDR1 MNHNY, CDR2 SVGAGI (reference sequence). The CDR3 runs to 14 residues. CDR3 protein: CASSTSKRGETQYF. Written as DNA, the CDR3 is TGTGCCAGCAGTACATCAAAGCGAGGAGAGACCCAGTACTTC.

The rearrangement links TRBV5-7 to TRBJ1-5; a possible D gene is TRBD1 (5 bases). TRBV5-7 is an open reading frame, and its role is uncertain. The CDR3 length is 15 residues. Trimming stripped 5 bases from V and 6 bases from J, with 18 bases between. Here the CDR3 reads CASRGGVGVGQPQHF. Written as DNA, the CDR3 is TGTGCCAGCAGGGGAGGGGTAGGGGTTGGTCAGCCCCAGCATTTT.

The chain is built from TRBV6-5 and TRBJ2-7; the match to TRBD2 covers 9 bases. Germline CDR1 reads MNHEY; CDR2 reads SVGAGI. The CDR3 totals 13 residues. J gave up 7 bases and V 6 bases, and 7 bases lay outside the gene matches. The CDR3 spells CASREREAGEQYF. CDR3 sequence (DNA): TGTGCCAGCAGGGAGCGGGAGGCTGGGGAGCAGTACTTC.